This TCR beta chain is drawn from a study of spatial heterogeneity in lung cancer. Via MiXCR, TCRdb re-called the 5' RACE reads, giving one row per CDR3 protein. The sample contains around 110,000 distinct CDR3 sequences, 9% to 15% of which appear only once. The CDR3 has 15 residues. V gave up 0 bases and J gave up 3 bases, with 10 bases separating them. In germline, CDR1 is ENHRY, CDR2 SYGVKD. Sample time point: blood at routine non-recurrence follow-up after resection. Frozen PBMC, nontumor lung or tumor provided whole RNA, which was sequenced unsorted. The material sequenced was PBMCs, taken at follow-up. V and J are TRBV10-3 and TRBJ2-3, with TRBD1 as a possible D gene (6 bases). The sequence came from a male donor with early-stage non-small cell lung cancer. This CDR3 reads CAISESGGQTDTQYF. CDR3 sequence (DNA): TGTGCCATCAGTGAGTCGGGCGGACAGACAGATACGCAGTATTTT.